This section outlines one TCR beta chain sequence together with its context. Germline DNA was extracted alongside blood RNA, which was obtained from unsorted whole blood. TCR beta cDNA was prepared out of roughly 450 ng total RNA by means of a constant-region primer. The TCR beta library was amplified through three nested multiplex PCR rounds in a modified ARM-PCR procedure. The opening two PCR rounds, about 11 cycles each, paired TRBV1-TRBV30 forward primers with a C-beta reverse primer. TCRdb itself ran the multiplex PCR reads through MiXCR, one entry per CDR3 protein. Of 190,000 or so distinct CDR3 sequences listed, about 61% are singletons. This sample is drawn from a study of tumor-infiltrating lymphocytes in primary liver carcinoma. The CDR3 is 14 amino acids. V lost 6 bases, J lost 2 bases, and 6 bases stayed unmatched. Germline V gene data show CDR1 as MDHEN and CDR2 as SYDVKM.

The sequenced sample consisted of peripheral blood. The chain has TRBV28 and TRBJ2-5, with TRBD1 matching over 7 bases. This receptor was identified in a woman in her sixties with primary liver carcinoma and hepatitis B virus infection. CDR3 coding DNA: TGTGCCAGCAGCGGGACAGAGTTTCAAGAGACCCAGTACTTC. The encoded protein is CASSGTEFQETQYF.